The 27 T cell receptor beta chains below were found in one sample sequenced in a study of graft-versus-host responses after intestinal transplantation. No cognate antigen is known for these TCRs. TCRdb's copy holds only in-frame clones and misses some; the assay was immunoSEQ multiplex PCR. The sample has more than 85,000 clones; roughly 80% are singletons. The material was unstimulated CD4+ T cells sorted from spleen or lymph node cells, obtained before intestinal transplant. The receptors were gathered from a human donor who received an intestinal transplant.

The CDR3 sequence: CSVEGDSRTDTQYF. CDR3 bases: TGCAGCGTTGAGGGGGACAGTCGCACAGATACGCAGTATTTT. The chain links TRBV29-1 to TRBJ2-3, with TRBD1 identical over 7 bases. The V segment lost 3 bases and the J segment 1 base; nucleotides outside the gene matches: 4. The germline gives CDR1 SQVTM, CDR2 ANQGSEA. The CDR3 has 14 residues.

V and J are TRBV28 and TRBJ1-4; no definite D call. The germline V and J ends were trimmed by 7 bases and 8 bases, with 17 bases remaining between them. Germline-derived CDR1 and CDR2 are MDHEN and SYDVKM. There are 14 residues in the CDR3. The CDR3 sequence: CASNEDGREEKLFF. The CDR3 nucleotides are TGTGCCAGCAATGAGGACGGGAGGGAAGAAAAACTGTTTTTT.

The CDR3 DNA reads TGTGCCAGCAGTGAACAGGGGGTTATTCAGTACTTC. Translation gives CASSEQGVIQYF. The chain combines TRBV6-1 with TRBJ2-4; 7 bases fit TRBD1. Germline CDR1 is MNHNS and CDR2 is SASEGT. V lost 2 bases, J lost 10 bases, and 2 bases stayed unmatched. This CDR3 has 12 amino acids.

This clone occurred a few times. V is TRBV6-5 and J is TRBJ1-5; D not resolved. The CDR3 runs 12 residues. Trimming left V 5 bases short and J 5 bases short, with 7 bases between. Looked up from germline, CDR1 is MNHEY and CDR2 is SVGAGI. CDR3 in DNA: TGTGCCAGCAGTGAAGCGGATCAGCCCCAGCATTTT. Protein product: CASSEADQPQHF.

The V and J genes are TRBV2 and TRBJ2-7; 8 bases line up with TRBD2. CDR3 length: 14 residues. Germline CDR1 and CDR2: SNHLY and FYNNEI. V lost 3 bases and J lost 2; bases outside the gene matches: 3. The CDR3 region is CASSEKRGPYEQYF. CDR3 DNA sequence: TGTGCCAGCAGTGAGAAGCGGGGGCCCTACGAGCAGTACTTC.

The chain recombines TRBV28 with TRBJ1-2; 9 bases map to TRBD1. The CDR3 is 13 residues long. V shed 6 bases, J shed 8 bases, and the junction held 7 bases outside the gene matches. CDR1 and CDR2 from the germline V gene are MDHEN and SYDVKM. CDR3 sequence reads: CASSPRTGAGYTF. As DNA, the CDR3 is TGTGCCAGCAGCCCAAGGACAGGGGCCGGCTACACCTTC.

The V call is TRBV25-1, the J call TRBJ1-5, with a weak D call TRBD1 (6 bases). Trimming pared 6 bases from V and 7 bases from J, leaving 16 bases between. Per germline, CDR1 MGHDK and CDR2 SYGVNS. CDR3 length: 14 residues. CDR3 region: CASRGGGIGQPQHF. CDR3 sequence (DNA): TGTGCCAGCAGGGGAGGGGGGATCGGCCAGCCCCAGCATTTT.

The genes are TRBV7-9 and TRBJ2-7; D may be TRBD1 (6 bases). The V end lost 5 bases, the J end lost 2 bases, and 10 bases lay between the germline ends. The germline gives CDR1 SEHNR, CDR2 FQNEAQ (reference sequence). This CDR3 spans 13 amino acids. For the CDR3, the DNA is TGTGCCAGCAGCAGGGGGTTTACCTACGAGCAGTACTTC. Its protein is CASSRGFTYEQYF.

The rearrangement links TRBV7-7 to TRBJ2-5; D gene uncertain. Germline-derived CDR1 and CDR2 are SSHAT and FNYEAQ (reference sequence). V was trimmed by 5 bases and J by 5 bases, leaving 12 bases between them. The CDR3 sequence is 13 residues long. CDR3: CASSPRLAETQYF. In DNA form, the CDR3 reads TGTGCCAGCAGCCCTAGACTGGCGGAGACCCAGTACTTC.

The chain recombines TRBV30 with TRBJ1-6; maybe TRBD1 (6 bases). V dropped 4 bases and J dropped 9 bases, with 16 bases sitting between them. The CDR3 consists of 14 residues. Germline V gives CDR1 GTSNPN, CDR2 SVGIG (reference sequence). CDR3 sequence: CAWTRGFESSPLHF. The DNA of the CDR3 is TGTGCCTGGACCAGGGGATTTGAATCTTCACCCCTCCACTTT.

The chain has TRBV6-1 and TRBJ2-7; D possibly corresponds to TRBD1 (5 bases). Deletions cut 6 bases from V and 2 bases from J, with 14 bases between. This CDR3 contains 14 residues. The V gene's germline CDR1 is MNHNS and CDR2 SASEGT. CDR3 protein: CASRPQGEAYEQYF. The CDR3 bases are TGTGCCAGCAGGCCGCAGGGCGAAGCCTACGAGCAGTACTTC.

This clone was detected a few times. The genes are TRBV7-9 and TRBJ1-2, with a tentative D call TRBD1 (6 bases). The CDR3 is made up of 16 amino acids. V gave up 5 bases and J gave up 4 bases, with 20 bases separating them. Germline-derived CDR1 and CDR2 are SEHNR and FQNEAQ (reference sequence). The CDR3 nucleotides read TGTGCCAGCAGCACCCTGGGGGCCCATCGGGGCTATGGCTACACCTTC. Amino acids: CASSTLGAHRGYGYTF.

CDR3 sequence: CASSLGGSNFGYF. The CDR3 DNA follows: TGTGCCAGCAGCTTAGGAGGGAGCAACTTTGGGTACTTC. This chain connects TRBV7-8 to TRBJ2-7; D might be TRBD2 (5 bases). Trimming took 1 base from V and 12 from J, leaving 16 bases between them. CDR1 is SGHVS and CDR2 is FQNEAQ in the germline V gene. This CDR3 is 13 amino acids long. Combining the CDR3 with reference TRBV7-8 and TRBJ2-7 gives the whole variable domain GAGVSQSPRYKVAKRGQDVALRCDPISGHVSLFWYQQALGQGPEFLTYFQNEAQLDKSGLPSDRFFAERPEGSVSTLKIQRTQQEDSAVYLCASSLGGSNFGYFGPGTRLTVT.

This clone appeared once. The CDR3 DNA reads as TGTGCCAGCAGTTTACAGGCGGGTTCCGGGGAGCTGTTTTTT. Translated: CASSLQAGSGELFF. This rearrangement joins TRBV28 to TRBJ2-2; a weak D match, TRBD2 (5 bases). The CDR3 loop spans 14 amino acids. Trimming stripped 2 bases from V and 6 bases from J, with 10 bases between. Germline CDR1 is MDHEN and CDR2 is SYDVKM.

This clone has only one observation. The rearrangement uses TRBV21-1 and TRBJ2-6; the D call in the table, TRBD1, was not verified against the DNA. TRBV21-1 is annotated as a pseudogene. CDR3 length: 19 residues. The CDR3 sequence: CASSKPGTGLPFGANVLTF. The CDR3, as DNA: TGTGCCAGCAGCAAGCCTGGGACAGGCCTCCCTTTCGGGGCCAACGTCCTGACTTTC.

The chain recombines TRBV6-6 with TRBJ2-7; D might be TRBD2 (6 bases). The CDR3 consists of 14 residues. Looked up from germline, CDR1 is MNHNY and CDR2 is SVGAGI (reference sequence). Trimming left V 7 bases short and J 0 bases short, with 13 bases between. The CDR3, as DNA: TGTGCCAGCAAACCCGGGGGAAGCTCCTACGAGCAGTACTTC. This encodes CASKPGGSSYEQYF.

This chain links TRBV11-1 with TRBJ2-2, with D tentatively TRBD1 (5 bases). The germline V gene has CDR1 SGHAT and CDR2 FQDESV (reference sequence). With 1 base removed from V and 5 bases from J, the gap between germline ends came to 5 bases. This CDR3 region has 13 residues. The CDR3 DNA follows: TGTGCCAGCAGCTTAGAGGGGACCGGGGAGCTGTTTTTT. Amino acid sequence: CASSLEGTGELFF.

The table lists this clone with a few counts. The chain recombines TRBV19 with TRBJ2-7; TRBD2 matches at 7 bases. The germline V gene has CDR1 LNHDA and CDR2 SQIVND (reference sequence). J gave up 3 bases and V 4 bases, and 9 bases lay outside the gene matches. CDR3 size: 15 residues. The CDR3 sequence is CASSTVGQRGYEQYF. The CDR3 DNA follows: TGTGCCAGTAGTACTGTGGGCCAGCGGGGCTACGAGCAGTACTTC.

The chain recombines TRBV18 with TRBJ1-5, with TRBD1 identical over 7 bases. V lost 3 bases to trimming and J lost 5 bases; unmatched junction nucleotides: 7. This CDR3 has 15 amino acids. The germline gives CDR1 KGHSH, CDR2 LQKENI. CDR3 sequence: CASSPRDSRDQPQHF. The CDR3 nucleotides read TGTGCCAGCTCACCTCGGGACAGCCGGGATCAGCCCCAGCATTTT.

This clone came up a few times. This chain links TRBV4-1 with TRBJ2-7; no firm D call. The germline CDR1 and CDR2 sequences are MGHRA and YSYEKL. V lost 1 base to trimming and J lost 2 bases, with 6 bases between them. This CDR3 comprises 13 residues. The CDR3 bases are TGCGCCAGCAGCCAAGTTTATACCTACGAGCAGTACTTC. It is translated as CASSQVYTYEQYF.

V usage is TRBV6-5 and J usage is TRBJ1-3; a weak D match, TRBD1 (6 bases). The V gene's germline CDR1 is MNHEY and CDR2 SVGAGI. The CDR3 totals 15 residues. V was pared by 7 bases and J by 0 bases, with 13 bases between. The CDR3 DNA sequence: TGTGCCAGCAACGATTACAGGGTCTCTGGAAACACCATATATTTT. Translation gives CASNDYRVSGNTIYF.

This chain uses TRBV27 with TRBJ2-3, with 8 bases lining up with TRBD2. V lost 1 base and J lost 1; bases outside the gene matches: 10. CDR1 is MNHEY and CDR2 is SMNVEV in the germline V gene (reference sequence). CDR3 size: 18 residues. Written as DNA, the CDR3 is TGTGCCAGCAGTTTATTCACGGGGGGGTACCCTGGCACAGATACGCAGTATTTT. Its protein product is CASSLFTGGYPGTDTQYF.

The V gene is TRBV11-2, the J gene TRBJ2-2; 7 bases are shared with TRBD2. Per the germline V gene, CDR1 is SGHAT and CDR2 is FQNNGV. J gave up 7 bases and V 4 bases, and 6 bases lay outside the gene matches. The CDR3 has 14 residues. The CDR3 DNA reads TGTGCCAGCAGCTGGGGGGGGGAGGACGGGGAGCTGTTTTTT. Translating gives CASSWGGEDGELFF.

V gene TRBV7-9 combines with J gene TRBJ2-1; 14 bases are a match to TRBD2. The CDR3 is made up of 15 amino acids. The germline CDR1 and CDR2 sequences are SEHNR and FQNEAQ (reference sequence). After removal of 3 bases from V and 10 bases from J, the junction contained 5 bases not matched to a gene. The CDR3 nucleotides read TGTGCCAGCAGCTTGGGACTAGCGGGAGAGGAGGAGCAGTTCTTC. Protein sequence: CASSLGLAGEEEQFF.

The V and J genes are TRBV6-1 and TRBJ1-4; TRBD1 is a possible D gene (6 bases). This CDR3 is built from 16 residues. Per germline, CDR1 MNHNS and CDR2 SASEGT. V was trimmed by 0 bases and J by 8 bases, leaving 16 bases between them. The CDR3 protein is CASSEAISTGLEKLFF. The CDR3 DNA follows: TGTGCCAGCAGTGAAGCAATTTCGACAGGTTTGGAAAAACTGTTTTTT.

This sequence joins TRBV14 and TRBJ1-4; D not resolved. Germline V gene data show CDR1 as SGHDN and CDR2 as FVKESK. Trimming shortened V by 0 bases and J by 2 bases, and 13 bases separated the two germline ends. The CDR3 is 17 residues long. As DNA, the CDR3 is TGTGCCAGCAGCCAAGACTCCGGTCTATGGACTAATGAAAAACTGTTTTTT. Protein product: CASSQDSGLWTNEKLFF.

CDR3 coding DNA: TGTGCCATAGACAGGGTCGGGGAGCTGTTTTTT. This gives the protein CAIDRVGELFF. The J gene is TRBJ2-2, the V gene TRBV10-3, with 7 nucleotides matching TRBD1. The CDR3 is 11 amino acids. The germline V gene has CDR1 ENHRY and CDR2 SYGVKD. Germline trimming cut 9 bases from V and 7 bases from J; bases unmatched to any gene: 2.